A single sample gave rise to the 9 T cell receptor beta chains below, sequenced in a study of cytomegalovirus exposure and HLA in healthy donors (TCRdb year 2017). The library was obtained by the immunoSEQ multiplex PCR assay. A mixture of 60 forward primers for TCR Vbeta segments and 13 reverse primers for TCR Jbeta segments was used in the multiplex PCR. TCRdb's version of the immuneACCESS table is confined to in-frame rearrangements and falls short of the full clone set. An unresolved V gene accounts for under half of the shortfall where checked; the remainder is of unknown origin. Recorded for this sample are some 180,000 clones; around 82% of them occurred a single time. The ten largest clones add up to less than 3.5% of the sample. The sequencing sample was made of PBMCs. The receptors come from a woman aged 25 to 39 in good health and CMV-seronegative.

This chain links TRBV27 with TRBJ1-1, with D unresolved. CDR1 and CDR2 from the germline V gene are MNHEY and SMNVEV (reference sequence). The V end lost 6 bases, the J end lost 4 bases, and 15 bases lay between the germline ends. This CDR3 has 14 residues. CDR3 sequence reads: CASRFGGVSTEAFF. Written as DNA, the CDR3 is TGTGCCAGCAGGTTCGGAGGTGTTTCCACTGAAGCTTTCTTT.

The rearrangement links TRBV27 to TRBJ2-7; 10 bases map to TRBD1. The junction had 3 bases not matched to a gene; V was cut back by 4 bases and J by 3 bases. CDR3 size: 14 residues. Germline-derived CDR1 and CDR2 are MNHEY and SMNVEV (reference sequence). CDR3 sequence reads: CASSYRTGGYEQYF. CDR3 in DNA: TGTGCCAGCAGTTACAGGACAGGGGGCTACGAGCAGTACTTC.

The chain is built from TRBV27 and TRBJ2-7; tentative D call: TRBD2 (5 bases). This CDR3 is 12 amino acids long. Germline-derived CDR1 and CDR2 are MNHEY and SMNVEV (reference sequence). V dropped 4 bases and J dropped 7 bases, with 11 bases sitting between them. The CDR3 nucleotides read TGTGCCAGCAGTTACGGCCCGGGGGAGCAGTACTTC. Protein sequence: CASSYGPGEQYF.

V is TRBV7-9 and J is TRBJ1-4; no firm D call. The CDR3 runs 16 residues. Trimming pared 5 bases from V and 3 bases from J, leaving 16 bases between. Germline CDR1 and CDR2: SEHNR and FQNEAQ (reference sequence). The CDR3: CASSRRETAANEKLFF. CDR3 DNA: TGTGCCAGCAGCCGCCGGGAAACTGCGGCTAATGAAAAACTGTTTTTT.

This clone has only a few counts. CDR3 in amino acids: CASSRTVTNEKLFF. In DNA, the CDR3 is TGTGCCAGCAGTCGGACAGTAACTAATGAAAAACTGTTTTTT. The J gene is TRBJ1-4, the V gene TRBV2, with D possibly TRBD1 on 6 matching bases. Germline V CDR1 and CDR2: SNHLY, FYNNEI. V was clipped by 5 bases and J by 1 base, with 8 bases between them. CDR3 length equals 14 residues.

CDR3 nucleotides: TGTGCCAGCAGCCAAGATTATTATAGACAGCAGAATGAGCAGTTCTTC. It specifies CASSQDYYRQQNEQFF. The chain uses TRBV4-2 and TRBJ2-1; the D gene is possibly TRBD1 (5 bases). The CDR3 totals 16 residues. Per the germline V gene, CDR1 is LGHNA and CDR2 is YNFKEQ. V was trimmed by 0 bases and J by 7 bases, leaving 16 bases between them.

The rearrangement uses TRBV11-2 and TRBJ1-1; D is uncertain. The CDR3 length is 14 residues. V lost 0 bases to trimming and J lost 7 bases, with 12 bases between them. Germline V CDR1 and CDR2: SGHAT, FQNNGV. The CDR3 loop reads CASSLDWVGVEAFF. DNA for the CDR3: TGTGCCAGCAGCTTAGATTGGGTCGGGGTTGAAGCTTTCTTT. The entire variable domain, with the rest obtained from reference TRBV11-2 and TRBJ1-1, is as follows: EAGVAQSPRYKIIEKRQSVAFWCNPISGHATLYWYQQILGQGPKLLIQFQNNGVVDDSQLPKDRFSAERLKGVDSTLKIQPAKLEDSAVYLCASSLDWVGVEAFFGQGTRLTVV.

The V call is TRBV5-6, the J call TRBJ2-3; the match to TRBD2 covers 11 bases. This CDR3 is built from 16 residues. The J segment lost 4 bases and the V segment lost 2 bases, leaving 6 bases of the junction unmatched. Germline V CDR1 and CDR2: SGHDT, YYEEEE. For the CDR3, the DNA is TGTGCCAGCAGCTTTCTCGGGACTAGCGGTTCAGATACGCAGTATTTT. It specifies CASSFLGTSGSDTQYF.

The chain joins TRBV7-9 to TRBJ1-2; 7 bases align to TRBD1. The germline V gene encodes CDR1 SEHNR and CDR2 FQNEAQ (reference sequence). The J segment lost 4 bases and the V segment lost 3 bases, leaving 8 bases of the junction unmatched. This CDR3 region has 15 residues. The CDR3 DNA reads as TGTGCCAGCAGCTTCATTGACAGGGCACGCTATGGCTACACCTTC. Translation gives CASSFIDRARYGYTF. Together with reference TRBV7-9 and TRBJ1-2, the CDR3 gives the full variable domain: DTGVSQNPRHKITKRGQNVTFRCDPISEHNRLYWYRQTLGQGPEFLTYFQNEAQLEKSRLLSDRFSAERPKGSFSTLEIQRTEQGDSAMYLCASSFIDRARYGYTFGSGTRLTVV.